This T cell receptor (beta chain) derives from a study of OX40 agonist ivuxolimab in advanced cancers. Study-level findings and limits: By week 6 at 0.1 to 3.0 mg/kg, blood CD4+ and CD8+ T cells had expanded clonally.

Notes on this clone: The antigen is unknown.

Trimming removed 0 bases at V and 6 bases at J, with 19 bases between. CDR3 length: 16 amino acids. Germline V gene data show CDR1 as SGHRS and CDR2 as YFSETQ. The assay was immunoSEQ multiplex PCR, and TCRdb's table has in-frame clones only and misses some. Of about 64,000 clones listed, about 87% were seen once; the top ten hold 0.67%. The material sequenced was CD4+ or CD8+ T cells sorted from blood, taken in a trial of the OX40 agonist ivuxolimab. This receptor was taken from an adult with an advanced solid tumor such as melanoma, head and neck, liver or kidney cancer. The gene calls are TRBV5-1 and TRBJ2-7, with a weak D call TRBD1 (5 bases). CDR3 coding DNA: TGCGCCAGCAGCTTGGAAGGTTCGAGACAGAGATCCGAGCAGTACTTC. Translated, it gives CASSLEGSRQRSEQYF.